Below are 17 T cell receptor beta chains sequenced from a single sample in a study of blood T cells in healthy people across ages. Next came a second PCR, run for about 6 to 11 cycles, which used a sample-barcoded 5' primer along with a J-beta primer mix. TCRdb fed the 5' RACE reads into MiXCR, producing one record per CDR3 protein. The sample consists of about 1.4 million distinct CDR3 sequences, approximately 59% of them appearing once. The sample was blood. These receptors were taken from a man aged 18 to 30 in good health.

The sample holds a few counts of this clonotype. This rearrangement joins TRBV6-4 to TRBJ2-1; D might be TRBD2 (7 bases). V lost 6 bases, J lost 5 bases, and 17 bases lay in between. The CDR3 is made up of 15 amino acids. Looked up from germline, CDR1 is MRHNA and CDR2 is SNTAGT. DNA for the CDR3: TGTGCCAGCAGCCCTGGAGTAGGGGGGGACAATGAGCAGTTCTTC. This sequence encodes CASSPGVGGDNEQFF.

V gene TRBV28 combines with J gene TRBJ2-5; no reliable D call. With the DNA end fitting TRBJ2-7 better, the J assignment may be wrong. The CDR3 covers 14 residues. Germline assignment: CDR1 MDHEN and CDR2 SYDVKM. CDR3 in DNA: TGTGCCAGCAACCTTCCAGAGTCCCCCTACGAGCAGTACTTC. Translating gives CASNLPESPYEQYF.

The V gene is TRBV12-3 or TRBV12-4, the J gene TRBJ1-2; D is possibly TRBD1 (6 bases). There are 15 residues in the CDR3. V gave up 3 bases and J gave up 3 bases, with 14 bases separating them. Written as DNA, the CDR3 is TGTGCCAGCAGTTTCAGTCTCCCAGGGGACTATGGCTACACCTTC. As protein: CASSFSLPGDYGYTF.

The chain couples TRBV2 to TRBJ2-1, with TRBD1 identical over 7 bases. This CDR3 comprises 13 residues. V was pared by 0 bases and J by 11 bases, with 4 bases of the junction left unmatched. Looked up from germline, CDR1 is SNHLY and CDR2 is FYNNEI. DNA for the CDR3: TGTGCCAGCAGTGAAGCGAGAGGGGGCAAGCAGTTCTTC. The encoded protein is CASSEARGGKQFF.

Turning to this clonotype: One end of the junction fails to match germline, which may point to a read error. The V call is TRBV12-3 or TRBV12-4, the J call TRBJ1-6; D not certain. The CDR3 length is 13 residues. This CDR3 reads CANSLRGNSPLHF. The CDR3 bases are TGTGCCAACAGTTTAAGAGGAAATTCACCCCTCCACTTT.

This clonotype appeared a single time. The CDR3 spells CASSRHLEYEQYF. CDR3 sequence (DNA): TGCGCCAGCAGCCGTCATCTAGAATACGAGCAGTACTTC. The chain joins TRBV4-1 to TRBJ2-4; D unclear. The DNA end is more similar to TRBJ2-7, so the J call may be wrong. CDR1 is MGHRA, CDR2 YSYEKL, per germline. This CDR3 region has 13 residues.

The chain combines TRBV12-3 or TRBV12-4 with TRBJ1-5; no definite D call. The V gene lost 11 bases and the J gene lost 5 bases, with 13 bases spanning the gap. The CDR3 has 12 residues. The CDR3 bases are TGTGCCGGTGGCCGCGGGGATCAGCCCCAGCATTTT. Its protein product is CAGGRGDQPQHF.

The V and J genes are TRBV12-3 or TRBV12-4 and TRBJ2-1; D is ambiguous. The V gene lost 3 bases and the J gene lost 9 bases, with 12 bases spanning the gap. The CDR3 consists of 13 residues. In nucleotides, the CDR3 is TGTGCCAGCAGTTTGGCTACCCCAATTGAGCAGTTCTTC. Translating gives CASSLATPIEQFF.

This clonotype was observed a handful of times. This chain uses TRBV7-2 with TRBJ2-7; TRBD2 matches 7 bases. Germline CDR1 SGHTA, CDR2 FQGNSA. The ends lost 4 bases at V and 4 bases at J; junction bases unmatched: 4. CDR3 size: 13 residues. The CDR3 loop is CASSSSGKYEQYF. CDR3 coding DNA: TGTGCCAGCAGCTCAAGCGGGAAGTACGAGCAGTACTTC.

The chain recombines TRBV27 with TRBJ2-7; 7 bases align to TRBD2. The CDR3 loop spans 17 amino acids. Trimming at V came to 0 bases and at J to 3 bases, leaving 11 bases not matched to a gene. CDR1 is MNHEY and CDR2 is SMNVEV in the germline V gene (reference sequence). The CDR3 DNA follows: TGTGCCAGCAGTTTATCCCACGGTCCAGCGGGGTTCTACGAGCAGTACTTC. Residues: CASSLSHGPAGFYEQYF.

The chain carries TRBV3-1 and TRBJ2-1; TRBD2 is a possible D gene (6 bases). Germline values: CDR1 LGHDT, CDR2 YNNKEL (reference sequence). Trimming removed 4 bases at V and 3 bases at J, with 13 bases between. This CDR3 is 15 amino acids long. The CDR3 reads CASSRSGQYYNEQFF. CDR3 DNA: TGTGCCAGCAGCCGAAGCGGGCAATACTACAATGAGCAGTTCTTC.

A few counts support this clonotype. The rearrangement uses TRBV5-1 and TRBJ2-7; 8 bases are shared with TRBD2. This CDR3 comprises 15 residues. Trimming at V came to 4 bases and at J to 2 bases, leaving 8 bases not matched to a gene. Germline V CDR1 and CDR2: SGHRS, YFSETQ. The CDR3 DNA sequence: TGCGCCAGCAGCCAGATAGCGGGAAACACCTACGAGCAGTACTTC. This encodes CASSQIAGNTYEQYF.

The chain carries TRBV9 and TRBJ1-2, with a possible D match to TRBD1 (5 bases). The germline V and J ends were trimmed by 4 bases and 8 bases, with 15 bases remaining between them. There are 13 residues in the CDR3. Germline CDR1 is SGDLS and CDR2 is YYNGEE. CDR3 bases: TGTGCCAGCAGCCCCAACCAGGGCTCAGGCTACACCTTC. This gives the protein CASSPNQGSGYTF.

The chain links TRBV12-3 or TRBV12-4 to TRBJ1-1; TRBD1 might be the D (5 bases). Deletions cut 6 bases from V and 4 bases from J, with 15 bases between. This CDR3 region has 14 residues. The CDR3 DNA sequence: TGTGCCAGCAGCCCAGGGAGGGCGGTCACTGAAGCTTTCTTT. Its protein is CASSPGRAVTEAFF.

This clonotype was observed a handful of times. The rearrangement uses TRBV29-1 and TRBJ1-2; D remains ambiguous. The CDR3 is 13 residues long. Trimming cost V 5 bases and J 1 base, with 11 bases left between them. In germline, CDR1 is SQVTM, CDR2 ANQGSEA. The CDR3 nucleotides are TGCAGCGTTTCGGACCAAAATAACTATGGCTACACCTTC. Translation: CSVSDQNNYGYTF.

The gene calls are TRBV18 and TRBJ2-1, with D tentatively TRBD1 or TRBD2 (5 bases each). Trimming took off 3 bases at V and 7 bases at J, with 10 bases between the two ends. Germline-derived CDR1 and CDR2 are KGHSH and LQKENI. The CDR3 spans 13 residues. The CDR3 coding sequence is TGTGCCAGCTCACCGTCGGGGCGAAATGAGCAGTTCTTC. Its translation is CASSPSGRNEQFF. Supplemented by reference TRBV18 and TRBJ2-1, the full variable domain reads NAGVMQNPRHLVRRRGQEARLRCSPMKGHSHVYWYRQLPEEGLKFMVYLQKENIIDESGMPKERFSAEFPKEGPSILRIQQVVRGDSAAYFCASSPSGRNEQFFGPGTRLTVL.

V usage is TRBV20-1 and J usage is TRBJ2-1; TRBD2 aligns across 13 bases. Germline CDR1 and CDR2: DFQATT and SNEGSKA (reference sequence). The CDR3 is 15 amino acids. The V gene end was trimmed by 4 bases and the J gene end by 6 bases; junction bases not matched to a gene: 6. This CDR3 is CSANTGLAGPNEQFF. CDR3 in DNA: TGCAGTGCTAATACGGGACTAGCGGGACCCAATGAGCAGTTCTTC.